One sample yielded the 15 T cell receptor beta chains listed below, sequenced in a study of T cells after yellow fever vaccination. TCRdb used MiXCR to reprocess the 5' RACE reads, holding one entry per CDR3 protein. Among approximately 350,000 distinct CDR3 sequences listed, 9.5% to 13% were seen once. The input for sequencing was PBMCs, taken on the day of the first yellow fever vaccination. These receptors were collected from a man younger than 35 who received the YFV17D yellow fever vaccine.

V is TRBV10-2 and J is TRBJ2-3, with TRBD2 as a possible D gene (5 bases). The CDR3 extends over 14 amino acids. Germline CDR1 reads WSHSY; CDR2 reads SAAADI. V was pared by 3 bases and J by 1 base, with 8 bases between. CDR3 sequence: CASSDTGGTDTQYF. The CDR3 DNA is TGCGCCAGCAGTGATACCGGGGGCACAGATACGCAGTATTTT.

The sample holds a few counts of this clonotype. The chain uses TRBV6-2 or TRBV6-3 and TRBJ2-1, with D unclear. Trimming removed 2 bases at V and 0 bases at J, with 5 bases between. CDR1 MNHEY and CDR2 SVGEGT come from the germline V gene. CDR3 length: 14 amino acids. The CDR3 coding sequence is TGTGCCAGCAGTTACAGGAGCTCCTACAATGAGCAGTTCTTC. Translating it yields CASSYRSSYNEQFF.

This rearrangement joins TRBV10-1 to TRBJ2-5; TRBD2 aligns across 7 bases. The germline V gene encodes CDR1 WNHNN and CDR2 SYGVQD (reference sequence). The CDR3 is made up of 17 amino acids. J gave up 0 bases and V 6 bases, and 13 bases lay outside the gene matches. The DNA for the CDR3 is TGCGCCAGCAGATATCGGGGAGTGGCGGGGGACCAAGAGACCCAGTACTTC. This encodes CASRYRGVAGDQETQYF.

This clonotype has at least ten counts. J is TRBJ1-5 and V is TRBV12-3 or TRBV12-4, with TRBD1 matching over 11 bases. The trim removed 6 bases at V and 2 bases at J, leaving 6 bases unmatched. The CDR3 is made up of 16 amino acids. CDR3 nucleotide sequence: TGTGCCAGCAGCCGGGGACAGGGGGGAGGCAATCAGCCCCAGCATTTT. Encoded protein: CASSRGQGGGNQPQHF.

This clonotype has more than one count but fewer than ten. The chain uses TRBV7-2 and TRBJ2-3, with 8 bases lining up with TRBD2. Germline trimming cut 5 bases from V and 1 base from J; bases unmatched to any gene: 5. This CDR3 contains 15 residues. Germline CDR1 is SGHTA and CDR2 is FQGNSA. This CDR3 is CASSPGGLGTDTQYF. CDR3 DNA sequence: TGTGCCAGCAGCCCGGGGGGGCTCGGCACAGATACGCAGTATTTT.

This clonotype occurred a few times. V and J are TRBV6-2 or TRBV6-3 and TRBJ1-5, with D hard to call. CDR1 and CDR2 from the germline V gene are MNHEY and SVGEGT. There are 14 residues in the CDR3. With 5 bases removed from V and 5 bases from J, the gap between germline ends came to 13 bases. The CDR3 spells CASSNSKTYQPQHF. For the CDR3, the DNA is TGTGCCAGCAGTAACAGCAAGACCTATCAGCCCCAGCATTTT.

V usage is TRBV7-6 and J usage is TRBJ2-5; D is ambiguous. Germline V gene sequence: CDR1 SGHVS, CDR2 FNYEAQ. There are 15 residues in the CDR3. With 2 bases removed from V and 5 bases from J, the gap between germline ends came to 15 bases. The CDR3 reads CASSLNPSFVETQYF. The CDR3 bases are TGTGCCAGCAGCTTAAACCCCTCCTTCGTCGAGACCCAGTACTTC.

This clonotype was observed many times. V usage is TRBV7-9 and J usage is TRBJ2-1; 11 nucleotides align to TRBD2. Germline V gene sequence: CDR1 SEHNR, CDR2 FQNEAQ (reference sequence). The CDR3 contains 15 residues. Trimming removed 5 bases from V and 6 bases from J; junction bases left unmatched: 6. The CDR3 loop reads CASSPTSGGSNEQFF. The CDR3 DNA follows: TGTGCCAGCAGCCCAACTAGCGGGGGTAGCAATGAGCAGTTCTTC.

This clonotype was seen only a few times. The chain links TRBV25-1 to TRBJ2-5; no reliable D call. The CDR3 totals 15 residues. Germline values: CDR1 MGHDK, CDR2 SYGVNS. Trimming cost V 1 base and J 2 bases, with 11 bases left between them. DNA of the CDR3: TGTGCCAGCAGTGAATCCCCTCTCGGGCAAGAGACCCAGTACTTC. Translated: CASSESPLGQETQYF.

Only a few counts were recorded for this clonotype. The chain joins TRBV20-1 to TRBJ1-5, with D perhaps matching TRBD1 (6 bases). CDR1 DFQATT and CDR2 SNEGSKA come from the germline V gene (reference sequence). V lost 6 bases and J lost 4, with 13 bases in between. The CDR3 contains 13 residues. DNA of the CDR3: TGCAGTGCCAGGGGAGATCTGAATCAGCCCCAGCATTTT. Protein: CSARGDLNQPQHF.

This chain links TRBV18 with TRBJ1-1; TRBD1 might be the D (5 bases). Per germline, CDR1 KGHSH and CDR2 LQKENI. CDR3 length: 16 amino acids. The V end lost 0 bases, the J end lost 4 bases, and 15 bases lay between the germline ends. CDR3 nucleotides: TGTGCCAGCTCACCACCGGGCGGGGCTTCGGCCACTGAAGCTTTCTTT. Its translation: CASSPPGGASATEAFF.

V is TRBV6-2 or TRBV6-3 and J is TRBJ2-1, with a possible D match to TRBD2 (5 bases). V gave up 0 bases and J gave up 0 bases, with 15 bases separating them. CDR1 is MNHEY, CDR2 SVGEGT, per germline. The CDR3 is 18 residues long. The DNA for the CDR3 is TGTGCCAGCAGTTACTCTCTGGACTCCCCGAGCTCCTACAATGAGCAGTTCTTC. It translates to CASSYSLDSPSSYNEQFF.

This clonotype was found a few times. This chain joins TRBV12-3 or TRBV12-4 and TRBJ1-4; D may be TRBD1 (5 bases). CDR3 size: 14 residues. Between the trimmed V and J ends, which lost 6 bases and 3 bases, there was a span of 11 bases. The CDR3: CASRRQSPNEKLFF. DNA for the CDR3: TGTGCCAGCAGGCGACAGAGCCCTAATGAAAAACTGTTTTTT.

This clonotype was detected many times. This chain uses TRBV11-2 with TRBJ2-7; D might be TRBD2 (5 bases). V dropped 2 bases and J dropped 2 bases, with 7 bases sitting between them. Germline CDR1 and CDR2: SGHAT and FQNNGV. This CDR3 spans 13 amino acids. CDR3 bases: TGTGCCAGCAGCTTATGGGGAGCCTACGAGCAGTACTTC. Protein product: CASSLWGAYEQYF.

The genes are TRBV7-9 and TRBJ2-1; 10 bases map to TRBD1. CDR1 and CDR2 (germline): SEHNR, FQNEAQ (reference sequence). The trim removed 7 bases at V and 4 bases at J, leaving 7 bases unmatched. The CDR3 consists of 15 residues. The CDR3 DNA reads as TGTGCCAGCAATCCGGGGGACAGGGGATACAATGAGCAGTTCTTC. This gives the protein CASNPGDRGYNEQFF.